This T cell receptor (beta chain) was profiled in a study of T cells in Graves' hyperthyroidism and ophthalmopathy. Stable disease denoted Graves' hyperthyroidism without ophthalmopathy progression within 18 months. Using RNA transcripts as the source, TCR beta CDR3 regions were amplified. The HTBI primer set drove a first-round RT-PCR of the TCR CDR3. TCRdb passed the multiplex PCR reads through MiXCR, listing each CDR3 protein once. The sample holds about 400,000 distinct CDR3 sequences, just under 15% seen once. The CDR3 sequence is 16 residues long. V was pared by 2 bases and J by 0 bases, with 14 bases between. Germline lookup yields CDR1 SGHTA and CDR2 FQGNSA. This clonotype was recorded many times.

Sequencing was performed on blood. The source is a woman aged 25-40 years with Graves' hyperthyroidism. The chain has TRBV7-2 and TRBJ2-7; D could derive from TRBD1 or TRBD2 (5 bases each). Here the CDR3 reads CASSLWTGPTSYEQYF. The CDR3 DNA reads TGTGCCAGCAGCTTATGGACGGGACCGACCTCCTACGAGCAGTACTTC.